This entry lists 21 T cell receptor beta chains sequenced from one sample in a study of blood T cell repertoires in COVID-19. Clones were sequenced by immunoSEQ multiplex PCR, and TCRdb holds only the in-frame ones, with some missing. The sample holds 150,000 to 200,000 clones, under 90% seen once. The specimen sequenced was peripheral blood. These receptors were obtained from a woman aged 70 to 79 with COVID-19, enrolled during active disease.

V is TRBV28 and J is TRBJ2-7; 7 bases match TRBD1. Looked up from germline, CDR1 is MDHEN and CDR2 is SYDVKM. CDR3 size: 11 residues. The CDR3 DNA sequence: TGTGTTACGGGGACAGTGGACGAGCAGTACGTC. Translation: CVTGTVDEQYV.

The chain joins TRBV14 to TRBJ2-1; tentatively, D is TRBD1 (5 bases). Trimming pared 1 base from V and 7 bases from J, leaving 14 bases between. From germline, CDR1 is SGHDN and CDR2 FVKESK. This CDR3 region has 15 residues. As DNA, the CDR3 is TGTGCCAGCAGCCAAGTAGGGGCCCCCGTGAATGAGCAGTTCTTC. Translated: CASSQVGAPVNEQFF. The whole variable domain, filled in from reference TRBV14 and TRBJ2-1, reads EAGVTQFPSHSVIEKGQTVTLRCDPISGHDNLYWYRRVMGKEIKFLLHFVKESKQDESGMPNNRFLAERTGGTYSTLKVQPAELEDSGVYFCASSQVGAPVNEQFFGPGTRLTVL.

This clone was recorded a few times. This chain connects TRBV28 to TRBJ1-1, with D unclear. V lost 9 bases and J lost 0, with 14 bases in between. Germline CDR1 MDHEN, CDR2 SYDVKM. CDR3 size: 14 residues. CDR3 amino acids: CASSGVPMNTEAFF. The CDR3 DNA sequence: TGTGCCAGTTCGGGTGTCCCTATGAACACTGAAGCTTTCTTT.

The chain couples TRBV29-1 to TRBJ2-3, with 8 bases that match TRBD1. The CDR3 extends over 15 amino acids. V shed 7 bases, J shed 3 bases, and the junction held 12 bases outside the gene matches. The germline V gene has CDR1 SQVTM and CDR2 ANQGSEA. The CDR3 DNA reads as TGCAGCGCCGGGGGCAGGGGGCGACGAACAGATACGCAGTATTTT. Its protein is CSAGGRGRRTDTQYF.

Written as DNA, the CDR3 is TGTGCCAGCAGTGAATCTGGGCTGAAGGGGAACTATGGCTACACCTTC. Protein product: CASSESGLKGNYGYTF. The V and J genes are TRBV25-1 and TRBJ1-2, with D possibly being TRBD1 (5 bases). The germline V gene encodes CDR1 MGHDK and CDR2 SYGVNS. This CDR3 region has 16 residues. With 1 base removed from V and 2 bases from J, the gap between germline ends came to 14 bases.

This clone has just a few counts. This chain connects TRBV10-1 to TRBJ2-1; 11 positions match TRBD2. CDR3 size: 14 residues. V shed 5 bases, J shed 7 bases, and the junction held 4 bases outside the gene matches. CDR1 is WNHNN and CDR2 is SYGVQD in the germline V gene (reference sequence). CDR3 sequence reads: CASSLAGGVNEQFF. Written as DNA, the CDR3 is TGCGCCAGCAGTCTAGCGGGGGGCGTTAATGAGCAGTTCTTC.

This chain joins TRBV7-9 and TRBJ2-1; TRBD2 agrees at 10 bases. CDR1 SEHNR and CDR2 FQNEAQ come from the germline V gene (reference sequence). This CDR3 contains 16 residues. With 5 bases clipped from V and 5 bases from J, the junction kept 9 bases outside the gene matches. The DNA of the CDR3 is TGTGCCAGCAGCCTTGCTTTCGGGACTAGCGACAATGAGCAGTTCTTC. It codes for CASSLAFGTSDNEQFF.

In its sample, this clone was seen once. The chain couples TRBV23-1 to TRBJ2-7; 7 positions agree with TRBD1. TRBV23-1 is assigned to the ORF class and has an uncertain function. With 7 bases clipped from V and 6 bases from J, the junction kept 15 bases outside the gene matches. The CDR3 sequence is 15 residues long. In DNA, the CDR3 is TGCGCCAGCACCCCAGGGGGTCGTAGGATTAGCGAGCAGTACGTC. This translates into CASTPGGRRISEQYV.

This sequence joins TRBV30 and TRBJ1-2, with a weak D call TRBD1 (6 bases). The CDR3 sequence is 13 residues long. Germline CDR1 GTSNPN, CDR2 SVGIG (reference sequence). The CDR3 DNA reads TGTGCGGGGGACAATTCAGCTAACTATGGCTACACCTTC. Residues: CAGDNSANYGYTF.

This clone appeared a few times. The gene calls are TRBV28 and TRBJ2-1; 8 nucleotides agree with TRBD2. V lost 3 bases, J lost 7 bases, and 8 bases stayed unmatched. The CDR3 loop spans 15 amino acids. Germline CDR1 and CDR2: MDHEN and SYDVKM. The CDR3 protein is CASSFSERGLNEQFF. The CDR3 DNA follows: TGTGCCAGCAGTTTTTCCGAGCGGGGGCTTAATGAGCAGTTCTTC.

J is TRBJ1-5 and V is TRBV28; possible D gene TRBD1, 5 bases. The CDR3 has 14 amino acids. Germline CDR1 is MDHEN and CDR2 is SYDVKM. V lost 5 bases and J lost 3, with 11 bases in between. CDR3 DNA: TGTGCCAGCAGTACGACAGAACCCAATCAGCCCCAGCATTTT. Protein product: CASSTTEPNQPQHF.

V gene TRBV9 combines with J gene TRBJ1-2, with a possible D match to TRBD1 (6 bases). CDR1 is SGDLS and CDR2 is YYNGEE in the germline V gene. The CDR3 length is 12 residues. Trimming took off 3 bases at V and 3 bases at J, with 6 bases between the two ends. The CDR3 is CASSEGDYGYTF. DNA for the CDR3: TGTGCCAGCAGCGAGGGGGACTATGGCTACACCTTC.

The J gene is TRBJ2-7, the V gene TRBV6-5; 10 bases fit TRBD2. Germline CDR1 is MNHEY and CDR2 is SVGAGI. This CDR3 is built from 14 residues. The junction had 9 bases not matched to a gene; V was cut back by 8 bases and J by 5 bases. This CDR3 is CASSKREGVHEQYF. The CDR3 DNA sequence: TGTGCCAGCTCGAAGCGGGAGGGGGTCCACGAGCAGTACTTC.

J is TRBJ2-4 and V is TRBV18; a possible D gene is TRBD1 (6 bases). CDR1 KGHSH and CDR2 LQKENI come from the germline V gene. Trimming stripped 1 base from V and 4 bases from J, with 8 bases between. This CDR3 contains 14 residues. The CDR3 nucleotides are TGTGCCAGCTCACCACTAGGGGGTAAAAACATTCAGTACTTC. Protein product: CASSPLGGKNIQYF.

This clone has just one count. V is TRBV28 and J is TRBJ2-7; possible D gene TRBD2, 6 bases. Germline V gene sequence: CDR1 MDHEN, CDR2 SYDVKM. The CDR3 extends over 14 amino acids. Trimming left V 5 bases short and J 6 bases short, with 17 bases between. CDR3 bases: TGTGCCAGCAGTCCCCGTAGCGGCACGTTCGAGCAGTACTTC. This encodes CASSPRSGTFEQYF.

The DNA of the CDR3 is TGTGCCAGCAGTTACTCGAGAGACAGCTCCTATGGCTACACCTTC. It yields the protein CASSYSRDSSYGYTF. The V call is TRBV6-6, the J call TRBJ1-2; weak D call: TRBD1 (5 bases). The germline gives CDR1 MNHNY, CDR2 SVGAGI (reference sequence). The CDR3 has 15 residues. Trimming cost V 0 bases and J 4 bases, with 12 bases left between them.

The chain employs TRBV5-1 and TRBJ1-2; perhaps TRBD1 as D (6 bases). V was trimmed by 4 bases and J by 3 bases, leaving 13 bases between them. The CDR3 is 14 amino acids. Germline CDR1 reads SGHRS; CDR2 reads YFSETQ. The CDR3 sequence: CASSREGVDYGYTF. The CDR3 nucleotides are TGCGCCAGCAGCCGTGAGGGGGTGGACTATGGCTACACCTTC.

This clone was picked up one time. The chain combines TRBV3-1 (or the pseudogene TRBV3-2) with TRBJ2-1; TRBD2 might be the D (6 bases). CDR1 and CDR2 from the germline V gene are LGHDT and YNNKEL (reference sequence). CDR3 length: 16 amino acids. Trimming pared 4 bases from V and 9 bases from J, leaving 22 bases between. The CDR3 reads CASSLRGLRDSGEQFF. DNA for the CDR3: TGTGCCAGCAGCCTGAGGGGACTTAGGGATTCGGGTGAGCAGTTCTTC.

The chain combines TRBV12-3 or TRBV12-4 with TRBJ1-1, with 9 positions matching TRBD1. The CDR3 length is 13 residues. The J segment lost 7 bases and the V segment lost 1 base, leaving 1 base of the junction unmatched. CDR3 bases: TGTGCCAGCAGTTTAGGGGGACAGGGTGAAGCTTTCTTT. Its translation: CASSLGGQGEAFF.

This sequence joins TRBV6-1 and TRBJ1-3; D is ambiguous. Germline assignment: CDR1 MNHNS and CDR2 SASEGT. Trimming removed 2 bases from V and 2 bases from J, with 13 bases in between. The CDR3 contains 16 residues. This chain's CDR3 is CASSESSPFTGNTIYF. In nucleotides, the CDR3 is TGTGCCAGCAGTGAATCTTCTCCCTTTACTGGAAACACCATATATTTT.

The chain recombines TRBV6-5 with TRBJ2-1, with D unclear. Per the germline V gene, CDR1 is MNHEY and CDR2 is SVGAGI. With 0 bases removed from V and 2 bases from J, the gap between germline ends came to 8 bases. The CDR3 extends over 15 amino acids. The CDR3 spells CASSYSRNTYNEQFF. The CDR3 DNA is TGTGCCAGCAGTTACTCGAGAAATACCTACAATGAGCAGTTCTTC.